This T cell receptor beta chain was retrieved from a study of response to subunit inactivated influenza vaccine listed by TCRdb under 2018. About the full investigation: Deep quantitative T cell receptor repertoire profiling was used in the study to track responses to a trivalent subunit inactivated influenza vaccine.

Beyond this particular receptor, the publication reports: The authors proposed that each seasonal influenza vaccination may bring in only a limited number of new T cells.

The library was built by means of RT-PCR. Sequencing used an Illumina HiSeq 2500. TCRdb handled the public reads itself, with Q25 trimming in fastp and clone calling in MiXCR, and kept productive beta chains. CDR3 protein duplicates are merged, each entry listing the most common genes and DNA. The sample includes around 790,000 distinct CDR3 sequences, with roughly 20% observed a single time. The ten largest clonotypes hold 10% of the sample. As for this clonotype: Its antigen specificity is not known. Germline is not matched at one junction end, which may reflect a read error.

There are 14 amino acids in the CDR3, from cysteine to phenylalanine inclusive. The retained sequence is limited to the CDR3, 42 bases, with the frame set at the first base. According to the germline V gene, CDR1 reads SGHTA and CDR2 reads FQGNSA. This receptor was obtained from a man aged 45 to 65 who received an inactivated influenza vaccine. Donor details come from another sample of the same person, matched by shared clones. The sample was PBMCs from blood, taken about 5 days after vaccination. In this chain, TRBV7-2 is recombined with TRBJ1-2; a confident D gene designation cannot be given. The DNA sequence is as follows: TGTGCCAGCAGCTTACAAGGCGGGTCTGCCCGCGGTAAATTC. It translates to CASSLQGGSARGKF.